This TCR beta chain was documented in a study of T cells in Graves' hyperthyroidism and ophthalmopathy. The CDR3 regions of TCR beta were amplified from RNA transcripts. The TCR CDR3 first-round RT-PCR relied on the HTBI primer set. TCRdb called the multiplex PCR reads again in MiXCR, with one record for every CDR3 protein. Of approximately 370,000 distinct CDR3 sequences listed, about 17% are singletons. This clonotype occurred a few times. Sequences were obtained from blood. This receptor was obtained from a woman younger than 45 with Graves' hyperthyroidism that later progressed to Graves' ophthalmopathy.

This CDR3 reads CASSQYGPGALLGNEQFF. The DNA of the CDR3 is TGTGCCAGCAGCCAATATGGCCCGGGGGCCCTCCTGGGGAATGAGCAGTTCTTC. V usage is TRBV7-2 and J usage is TRBJ2-1; TRBD1 or TRBD2 may be the D gene (6 bases each). V dropped 5 bases and J dropped 7 bases, with 27 bases sitting between them. The germline V gene encodes CDR1 SGHTA and CDR2 FQGNSA. The CDR3 is made up of 18 amino acids. Supplemented by reference TRBV7-2 and TRBJ2-1, the full variable domain reads GAGVSQSPSNKVTEKGKDVELRCDPISGHTALYWYRQSLGQGLEFLIYFQGNSAPDKSGLPSDRFSAERTGGSVSTLTIQRTQQEDSAVYLCASSQYGPGALLGNEQFFGPGTRLTVL.